This T cell receptor beta chain was obtained from a study of T cell responses to AZD1222 COVID-19 vaccine. Sequencing was performed with immunoSEQ multiplex PCR; in TCRdb, only in-frame clones are kept and a portion is missing. The table has about 140,000 clones, 80% to 90% seen once. V shed 10 bases, J shed 7 bases, and the junction held 5 bases outside the gene matches. Germline V CDR1 and CDR2: KGHDR, SFDVKD. This CDR3 is built from 12 residues. The rearrangement links TRBV24-1 to TRBJ1-4; 7 positions match TRBD1. The sequences come from peripheral blood, collected on day 0 of AZD1222 vaccination. This receptor was identified in an adult in good health. CDR3 DNA: TGTGCCACACAGGGGAACGGTGAAAAACTGTTTTTT. It specifies CATQGNGEKLFF.